Sequencing of this T cell receptor (beta chain) was carried out in a study of response to subunit inactivated influenza vaccine. In TCRdb, the RT-PCR reads were re-called with MiXCR into one record per CDR3 protein. The table lists about 780,000 distinct CDR3 sequences, under 20% of them singletons, with 11% in the top ten. The germline V and J ends were trimmed by 0 bases and 3 bases, with 9 bases remaining between them. The CDR3 is made up of 14 amino acids. CDR1 and CDR2 (germline): MNHEY, SVGAGI. This clonotype was found many times. J is TRBJ2-7 and V is TRBV6-5; TRBD1 or TRBD2 may be the D gene (5 bases each). The sequences come from PBMCs from blood, collected around 5 days after vaccination. The TCR originated in a man aged 50-60 years who received an inactivated influenza vaccine. CDR3 DNA sequence: TGTGCCAGCAGTTACTCGGGACGGAACTACGAGCAGTACTTC. Translation gives CASSYSGRNYEQYF.